This T cell receptor (beta chain) stems from a study of blood T cells in healthy people across ages. Study findings and constraints: Older age coincided with a roughly linear decline in TCR beta diversity per million T cells.

To note about this clonotype: Its specificity is not known. This clone may be a read error of a much larger clone one base away.

Primed by a sample-barcoded 5' primer and a J-beta primer mix, a second PCR proceeded for 7 to 11 cycles. Each cDNA molecule received a tag from a template-switch adaptor that had 12 random nucleotides. Each CDR3 protein gets one entry after TCRdb re-called the 5' RACE reads with MiXCR. The table lists more than 800,000 distinct CDR3 sequences, around 30% of them singletons. Samples had at least 7 million PBMCs isolated from them. The CDR3 length is 15 residues. Germline V CDR1 and CDR2: SGDLS, YYNGEE. The chain carries TRBV9 and TRBJ2-3; D might be TRBD1 (6 bases). This TCR derives from an elderly woman in good health. The sequencing input was blood. The CDR3 DNA reads as TGTGCCAGCAGCCCATCACAGGGTTACACAGGTACGCAGTATTTT. It translates to CASSPSQGYTGTQYF.